These 19 T cell receptor beta chains came from one sample sequenced in a study of cytomegalovirus exposure and HLA in healthy donors. Amplification used 60 Vbeta primers and 13 Jbeta primers. The protocol was immunoSEQ multiplex PCR, while the TCRdb copy is restricted to in-frame clones and leaves out a portion. Here the sample spans 90,000 to 100,000 clones, roughly 70% being singletons. Input material: PBMCs. The source of these receptors is a middle-aged man in good health and CMV-seronegative.

The chain couples TRBV5-1 to TRBJ2-7; 7 bases are shared with TRBD1. With 2 bases clipped from V and 1 base from J, the junction kept 9 bases outside the gene matches. The CDR3 runs 16 residues. CDR1 is SGHRS, CDR2 YFSETQ, per germline. DNA for the CDR3: TGCGCCAGCAGCTTACAAACCGGGACAGCTTCCTACGAGCAGTACTTC. Translating it yields CASSLQTGTASYEQYF.

The chain joins TRBV10-2 to TRBJ2-7; D is undetermined. With 2 bases removed from V and 3 bases from J, the gap between germline ends came to 5 bases. The germline gives CDR1 WSHSY, CDR2 SAAADI. This CDR3 has 12 amino acids. CDR3 nucleotide sequence: TGCGCCAGCAGTGAGGTCGGCTACGAGCAGTACTTC. Amino acid sequence: CASSEVGYEQYF.

CDR3 in DNA: TGTGCCAGCAGCCCTCCTCACGGGACTAGTCTCGAGCAGTACTTC. This translates into CASSPPHGTSLEQYF. The chain uses TRBV7-9 and TRBJ2-7, with 8 bases lining up with TRBD2. The V gene's germline CDR1 is SEHNR and CDR2 FQNEAQ (reference sequence). The CDR3 has 15 amino acids. V shed 5 bases and J 6 bases; nucleotides not matched to a gene: 12.

The rearrangement joins TRBV7-3 to TRBJ2-1; 7 nucleotides match TRBD2. Germline V CDR1 and CDR2: SGHTA, FQGTGA. The CDR3 contains 15 residues. Trimming removed 4 bases from V and 2 bases from J; junction bases left unmatched: 5. The CDR3: CASSSAGTTYNEQFF. The CDR3 nucleotides read TGTGCCAGCAGCTCCGCCGGGACTACCTACAATGAGCAGTTCTTC.

V gene TRBV19 combines with J gene TRBJ1-1; TRBD1 agrees at 7 bases. CDR1 and CDR2 from the germline V gene are LNHDA and SQIVND (reference sequence). The CDR3 has 15 amino acids. The V and J ends lost 8 bases and 1 base, in that order; junction bases with no gene match: 10. DNA for the CDR3: TGTGCCAGTGGGACAGTCCCACAACGGAACACTGAAGCTTTCTTT. Protein product: CASGTVPQRNTEAFF.

CDR3 loop: CASSDRTDLFAETQYF. The DNA for the CDR3 is TGTGCCAGTAGTGACCGGACAGATCTCTTTGCGGAGACCCAGTACTTC. The chain carries TRBV19 and TRBJ2-5, with D possibly being TRBD1 (6 bases). V was shortened by 5 bases and J by 5 bases, with 21 bases between the two germline ends. The length of the CDR3 is 16 residues. Germline CDR1 is LNHDA and CDR2 is SQIVND (reference sequence).

The chain has TRBV6-1 and TRBJ2-1; 10 bases line up with TRBD2. The CDR3 extends over 15 amino acids. Looked up from germline, CDR1 is MNHNS and CDR2 is SASEGT. With V trimmed by 6 bases and J by 8 bases, 10 bases remained unmatched. CDR3 DNA sequence: TGTGCCAGCAGGCCCGAGCGGGGGGGCACGGATGAGCAGTTCTTC. It encodes CASRPERGGTDEQFF.

J is TRBJ2-2 and V is TRBV27, with D perhaps TRBD2 (5 bases). V gave up 2 bases and J gave up 5 bases, with 12 bases separating them. The CDR3 consists of 15 residues. Germline V CDR1 and CDR2: MNHEY, SMNVEV (reference sequence). The DNA for the CDR3 is TGTGCCAGCAGTTTACTTGCAGCGGATACCGGGGAGCTGTTTTTT. Protein sequence: CASSLLAADTGELFF.

This chain uses TRBV6-1 with TRBJ1-6; a possible D gene is TRBD1 (5 bases). CDR3 length equals 14 residues. V lost 5 bases to trimming and J lost 13 bases, with 18 bases between them. Germline V gene lookup returns CDR1 MNHNS and CDR2 SASEGT. The CDR3 nucleotides read TGTGCCAGCAGTTATCCAGGGCCGGGAGGGCCCCTCCACTTT. Translating gives CASSYPGPGGPLHF.

This clone was seen a few times. The rearrangement joins TRBV19 to TRBJ2-7; 9 bases agree with TRBD1. The CDR3 is 13 residues long. The ends lost 8 bases at V and 4 bases at J; junction bases unmatched: 6. CDR1 and CDR2 from the germline V gene are LNHDA and SQIVND (reference sequence). CDR3 sequence (DNA): TGTGCCAGTTCCTCCGGGACAGGGTACGAGCAGTACTTC. Its protein is CASSSGTGYEQYF.

This clone has only a few counts. The chain employs TRBV2 and TRBJ2-1, with 10 bases lining up with TRBD2. Trimming removed 4 bases from V and 2 bases from J; junction bases left unmatched: 5. Germline V CDR1 and CDR2: SNHLY, FYNNEI. The CDR3 runs to 16 residues. This CDR3 reads CASSAEAGGTYNEQFF. The CDR3 DNA follows: TGTGCCAGCAGTGCAGAAGCGGGAGGGACCTACAATGAGCAGTTCTTC.

The chain uses TRBV5-8 and TRBJ2-2; 7 bases align to TRBD2. Germline CDR1 is SGHTS and CDR2 is YDEGEE. The V and J ends lost 4 bases and 0 bases, in that order; junction bases with no gene match: 12. The CDR3 totals 18 residues. CDR3 in DNA: TGTGCCAGCAGCCAGGACTGGACTAGACCATCGAACACCGGGGAGCTGTTTTTT. Residues: CASSQDWTRPSNTGELFF.

The chain joins TRBV2 to TRBJ2-5; tentatively, D is TRBD2 (6 bases). The CDR3 runs to 14 residues. The ends were cut back, 4 bases at V and 5 bases at J, with 14 bases in the middle. Germline CDR1 and CDR2: SNHLY and FYNNEI. CDR3 sequence reads: CASSGARAGETQYF. CDR3 nucleotides: TGTGCCAGCAGTGGGGCCCGGGCGGGGGAGACCCAGTACTTC. Full variable domain (remainder filled in from reference TRBV2 and TRBJ2-5): EPEVTQTPSHQVTQMGQEVILRCVPISNHLYFYWYRQILGQKVEFLVSFYNNEISEKSEIFDDQFSVERPDGSNFTLKIRSTKLEDSAMYFCASSGARAGETQYFGPGTRLLVL.

This clone was recorded only once. The gene calls are TRBV7-2 and TRBJ2-3, with 8 bases that match TRBD2. The CDR3 has 16 amino acids. With V trimmed by 0 bases and J by 5 bases, 7 bases remained unmatched. Germline-derived CDR1 and CDR2 are SGHTA and FQGNSA. The CDR3 spells CASSLAVAGLRDTQYF. In nucleotides, the CDR3 is TGTGCCAGCAGCTTAGCGGTAGCGGGGCTGCGAGATACGCAGTATTTT.

The chain joins TRBV28 to TRBJ1-2, with a possible D match to TRBD1 (6 bases). The CDR3 totals 14 residues. Trimming pared 5 bases from V and 4 bases from J, leaving 14 bases between. Germline loops: CDR1 MDHEN, CDR2 SYDVKM. The CDR3: CASSPPTGPYGYTF. The CDR3 region has the DNA TGTGCCAGCAGTCCACCGACAGGACCCTATGGCTACACCTTC.

The chain couples TRBV5-6 to TRBJ2-7, with a possible D match to TRBD2 (6 bases). CDR3 length: 17 residues. Germline CDR1 SGHDT, CDR2 YYEEEE. V lost 4 bases to trimming and J lost 0 bases, with 20 bases between them. Here the CDR3 DNA reads TGTGCCAGCAGCCCCGGGAGAAGGGTCAGGAGCTCCTACGAGCAGTACTTC. Its translation: CASSPGRRVRSSYEQYF.

This clone appeared a few times. V is TRBV19 and J is TRBJ1-4, with 8 nucleotides matching TRBD1. This CDR3 region has 15 residues. The germline CDR1 and CDR2 sequences are LNHDA and SQIVND (reference sequence). The V gene end was trimmed by 3 bases and the J gene end by 4 bases; junction bases not matched to a gene: 4. The CDR3 bases are TGTGCCAGTAGTATCTTGGACAGGGATAATGAAAAACTGTTTTTT. The encoded protein is CASSILDRDNEKLFF.

This clone was seen once. The chain combines TRBV6-6 with TRBJ1-6; 9 bases match TRBD1. The V and J ends lost 6 bases and 5 bases, in that order; junction bases with no gene match: 2. In germline, CDR1 is MNHNY, CDR2 SVGAGI (reference sequence). This CDR3 has 14 amino acids. The CDR3 DNA is TGTGCCAGCAGCAGGACAGGGGATAATTCACCCCTCCACTTT. This encodes CASSRTGDNSPLHF.

This clone has more than one count but fewer than ten. The chain couples TRBV11-1 to TRBJ1-6; the match to TRBD1 covers 7 bases. Trimming at V came to 8 bases and at J to 5 bases, leaving 6 bases not matched to a gene. Germline lookup yields CDR1 SGHAT and CDR2 FQDESV (reference sequence). The CDR3 spans 14 residues. The CDR3 bases are TGTGCCAGCCGCGGACAGGTTAATAATTCACCCCTCCACTTT. It is translated as CASRGQVNNSPLHF.